These 28 T cell receptor beta chains were all obtained from the same sample, sequenced in a study of blood T cell repertoires in COVID-19 (TCRdb year 2020). Library preparation was by the immunoSEQ multiplex PCR assay. TCRdb holds this immuneACCESS table with in-frame rearrangements only. Some clones are missing; in checked studies, unresolved V genes explain under half, and the rest has no known cause. In all, the sample holds around 200,000 clones, and around four fifths of those were seen once. The ten largest clones take up less than 3.5% of the sample. Input material: peripheral blood. The receptors originated from a man between 45 and 60 years old with active or convalescent COVID-19.

V usage is TRBV6-5 and J usage is TRBJ1-2, with 10 bases lining up with TRBD1. The germline CDR1 and CDR2 sequences are MNHEY and SVGAGI. Unmatched junction bases numbered 6, after V lost 8 bases and J lost 0 bases. This CDR3 comprises 15 residues. In DNA, the CDR3 is TGTGCCAGCGGGGGGACAGGGGTCACTAACTATGGCTACACCTTC. This translates into CASGGTGVTNYGYTF.

V is TRBV18 and J is TRBJ2-7, with D maybe TRBD2 (5 bases). The CDR3 has 13 amino acids. Germline CDR1 and CDR2: KGHSH and LQKENI. V lost 1 base, J lost 2 bases, and 6 bases lay in between. CDR3: CASSPREPYEQYF. The CDR3 bases are TGTGCCAGCTCACCACGGGAGCCCTACGAGCAGTACTTC.

This chain uses TRBV24-1 with TRBJ1-5; the D gene is possibly TRBD1 (6 bases). V lost 4 bases, J lost 5 bases, and 8 bases lay in between. In germline, CDR1 is KGHDR, CDR2 SFDVKD. The CDR3 sequence is 13 residues long. CDR3 sequence (DNA): TGTGCCACCAGTGAACAGGGTTATCAGCCCCAGCATTTT. Translation: CATSEQGYQPQHF.

The chain uses TRBV9 and TRBJ1-2; D ambiguous. Trimming pared 0 bases from V and 4 bases from J, leaving 10 bases between. There are 14 residues in the CDR3. Germline values: CDR1 SGDLS, CDR2 YYNGEE. CDR3 amino acids: CASSVVTGSYGYTF. The CDR3 nucleotides read TGTGCCAGCAGCGTAGTGACGGGGAGCTATGGCTACACCTTC.

The V call is TRBV15, the J call TRBJ1-1; tentatively, D is TRBD1 (5 bases). The V end was cut by 0 bases, the J end by 2 bases, with 7 bases between. Germline CDR1 and CDR2: LNHNV and YYDKDF (reference sequence). The CDR3 is 14 amino acids. The CDR3 protein is CATSRETANTEAFF. The DNA of the CDR3 is TGTGCCACCAGCAGAGAGACAGCCAACACTGAAGCTTTCTTT.

The chain couples TRBV5-1 to TRBJ2-7; 7 nucleotides line up with TRBD2. Germline CDR1 reads SGHRS; CDR2 reads YFSETQ. V was clipped by 4 bases and J by 3 bases; unmatched bases: 10. The length of the CDR3 is 15 residues. CDR3 nucleotides: TGCGCCAGCAGCACGCTGGGGGGGTTGAACTACGAGCAGTACTTC. It translates to CASSTLGGLNYEQYF.

The chain couples TRBV7-8 to TRBJ2-7; TRBD2 matches 8 bases. Looked up from germline, CDR1 is SGHVS and CDR2 is FQNEAQ. Trimming at V came to 0 bases and at J to 0 bases, leaving 4 bases not matched to a gene. This CDR3 spans 16 amino acids. The CDR3 DNA is TGTGCCAGCAGCTTAGCGCTCCGGGGGGGCTCCTACGAGCAGTACTTC. Translated: CASSLALRGGSYEQYF.

The genes are TRBV18 and TRBJ2-5, with 7 bases lining up with TRBD2. Losses at the gene ends were 3 bases for V and 2 bases for J; bases not matched to a gene: 21. This CDR3 contains 20 residues. In germline, CDR1 is KGHSH, CDR2 LQKENI. The DNA for the CDR3 is TGTGCCAGCTCACCTGCGGGGAGGGGCGGCACGGGACGGCCTCAAGAGACCCAGTACTTC. Translating gives CASSPAGRGGTGRPQETQYF.

The CDR3 sequence: CASSSPDSEDYGYTF. The CDR3 region has the DNA TGTGCCAGCAGCTCACCTGACTCGGAGGACTATGGCTACACCTTC. The V call is TRBV21-1, the J call TRBJ1-2. TRBV21-1 is a documented pseudogene. There are 15 residues in the CDR3.

The table lists this clone with a count of one. V and J are TRBV6-1 and TRBJ1-2, with 7 bases that match TRBD1. Germline V lookup: CDR1 MNHNS, CDR2 SASEGT. The CDR3 extends over 15 amino acids. Unmatched junction bases numbered 7, after V lost 3 bases and J lost 3 bases. As DNA, the CDR3 is TGTGCCAGCAGTGATGAAGGGGGCGCAGACTATGGCTACACCTTC. This sequence encodes CASSDEGGADYGYTF.

V gene TRBV4-1 combines with J gene TRBJ2-3; 11 bases agree with TRBD2. V shed 0 bases, J shed 3 bases, and the junction held 20 bases outside the gene matches. Germline-derived CDR1 and CDR2 are MGHRA and YSYEKL. This CDR3 spans 22 amino acids. CDR3 sequence reads: CASSQESPLAGGIPTATDTQYF. The CDR3, as DNA: TGCGCCAGCAGCCAAGAATCCCCCCTAGCGGGGGGTATCCCCACGGCGACAGATACGCAGTATTTT.

The chain combines TRBV7-9 with TRBJ2-7; D ambiguous. Germline values: CDR1 SEHNR, CDR2 FQNEAQ (reference sequence). The CDR3 sequence is 13 residues long. Trimming removed 4 bases from V and 7 bases from J, with 14 bases in between. The CDR3 nucleotides read TGTGCCAGCAGCTCGAGCTCAACCGGGGAGCAGTACTTC. It yields the protein CASSSSSTGEQYF.

The rearrangement links TRBV6-6 to TRBJ1-3, with 7 positions matching TRBD1. This CDR3 is 15 amino acids long. V trimming: 5 bases; J trimming: 5 bases; junction bases outside the gene matches: 9. Germline values: CDR1 MNHNY, CDR2 SVGAGI (reference sequence). The CDR3 loop is CASSDRQGGRNTIYF. CDR3 in DNA: TGTGCCAGCAGTGACCGACAGGGTGGAAGAAACACCATATATTTT.

This clone appeared a single time. The chain carries TRBV30 and TRBJ1-2; the D is unclear. V was cut by 2 bases and J by 6 bases, with 10 bases left in between. Germline lookup yields CDR1 GTSNPN and CDR2 SVGIG (reference sequence). CDR3 size: 12 residues. CDR3 amino acids: CAWSPGGHGYTF. The CDR3 DNA is TGTGCCTGGAGTCCGGGAGGCCATGGCTACACCTTC.

This sequence joins TRBV28 and TRBJ2-1; 10 bases are shared with TRBD2. The CDR3 is 15 amino acids. The germline V gene encodes CDR1 MDHEN and CDR2 SYDVKM. J was trimmed by 9 bases and V by 6 bases; bases with no gene match: 11. As DNA, the CDR3 is TGTGCCAGCAGCCCCTCTCTAGCGGGAGCAGCTGAGCAGTTCTTC. This encodes CASSPSLAGAAEQFF.

The V call is TRBV18, the J call TRBJ1-5; D remains unclear. The CDR3 runs 14 residues. The germline V gene has CDR1 KGHSH and CDR2 LQKENI. Trimming pared 1 base from V and 9 bases from J, leaving 13 bases between. CDR3 nucleotide sequence: TGTGCCAGCTCACCACGTGCGGAGGTGGGGCCCCAGCATTTT. As protein: CASSPRAEVGPQHF.

This clone showed up just once. The rearrangement uses TRBV10-3 and TRBJ1-2; D perhaps matches TRBD1 (5 bases). The V gene's germline CDR1 is ENHRY and CDR2 SYGVKD. The CDR3 sequence is 14 residues long. Trimming removed 6 bases from V and 0 bases from J, with 11 bases in between. CDR3 in amino acids: CAIRTDETNYGYTF. The CDR3 DNA reads TGTGCCATCAGGACAGACGAAACTAACTATGGCTACACCTTC.

The genes are TRBV30 and TRBJ1-2; possibly TRBD1 for D (5 bases). CDR1 and CDR2 (germline): GTSNPN, SVGIG (reference sequence). The germline V and J ends were trimmed by 2 bases and 3 bases, with 16 bases remaining between them. The CDR3 length is 15 residues. CDR3 DNA: TGTGCCTGGAGTCGGGACGACCGCGGGGACTATGGCTACACCTTC. Protein sequence: CAWSRDDRGDYGYTF.

The rearrangement links TRBV15 to TRBJ1-5, with a tentative D call TRBD1 (6 bases). This CDR3 has 17 amino acids. The ends were cut back, 8 bases at V and 0 bases at J, with 20 bases in the middle. Looked up from germline, CDR1 is LNHNV and CDR2 is YYDKDF (reference sequence). In nucleotides, the CDR3 is TGTGCCACCCGGGGGGTGGGACACCCATATAGCAATCAGCCCCAGCATTTT. Its translation: CATRGVGHPYSNQPQHF.

V is TRBV5-1 and J is TRBJ2-1, with a weak D call TRBD1 (7 bases). Looked up from germline, CDR1 is SGHRS and CDR2 is YFSETQ. This CDR3 contains 15 residues. Trimming removed 4 bases at V and 2 bases at J, with 13 bases between. As DNA, the CDR3 is TGCGCCAGCAGCCCGGGGGACAGACCCTACAATGAGCAGTTCTTC. Translation gives CASSPGDRPYNEQFF.

V is TRBV18 and J is TRBJ2-3; no clear D gene. With 3 bases removed from V and 6 bases from J, the gap between germline ends came to 7 bases. The CDR3 runs to 12 residues. The germline V gene has CDR1 KGHSH and CDR2 LQKENI. The chain's CDR3 is CASSPAWDTQYF. The CDR3, as DNA: TGTGCCAGCTCACCTGCGTGGGATACGCAGTATTTT.

This clone occurred once. The rearrangement joins TRBV27 to TRBJ2-5; 10 bases are shared with TRBD1. The length of the CDR3 is 15 residues. J gave up 4 bases and V 6 bases, and 8 bases lay outside the gene matches. Germline V CDR1 and CDR2: MNHEY, SMNVEV (reference sequence). In DNA form, the CDR3 reads TGTGCCAGCAGCTCGGGACAGGGGATTGGAGAGACCCAGTACTTC. Its protein product is CASSSGQGIGETQYF.

The chain recombines TRBV5-4 with TRBJ2-2; D perhaps matches TRBD2 (7 bases). The CDR3 runs to 16 residues. Germline CDR1 is SGHNT and CDR2 is YYREEE (reference sequence). Trimming shortened V by 7 bases and J by 0 bases, and 16 bases separated the two germline ends. The CDR3 nucleotides are TGTGCCAGCCGCCGGGGGAGGGGGGCGAACACCGGGGAGCTGTTTTTT. The encoded protein is CASRRGRGANTGELFF.

This chain uses TRBV10-1 with TRBJ1-2; D may be TRBD1 (5 bases). V lost 5 bases to trimming and J lost 4 bases, with 8 bases between them. The CDR3 loop spans 12 amino acids. Per the germline V gene, CDR1 is WNHNN and CDR2 is SYGVQD (reference sequence). CDR3 bases: TGCGCCAGCAGTAAAGACAGCTATGGCTACACCTTC. It codes for CASSKDSYGYTF.

The chain employs TRBV4-3 and TRBJ1-1, with 8 bases matching TRBD1. The CDR3 spans 17 residues. Germline V lookup: CDR1 LGHNA, CDR2 YSLEER. Trimming cost V 10 bases and J 0 bases; bases outside gene matches: 16. CDR3 protein: CATTTSRQGSMNTEAFF. CDR3 nucleotide sequence: TGCGCCACCACTACAAGCCGACAGGGGTCCATGAACACTGAAGCTTTCTTT.

This chain uses TRBV6-5 with TRBJ2-1; 10 positions agree with TRBD1. The CDR3 contains 15 residues. Germline loops: CDR1 MNHEY, CDR2 SVGAGI. After removal of 8 bases from V and 7 bases from J, the junction contained 11 bases not matched to a gene. This CDR3 is CASWGGGTGVNEQFF. As DNA, the CDR3 is TGTGCCAGCTGGGGGGGCGGGACAGGGGTAAATGAGCAGTTCTTC.

The chain combines TRBV18 with TRBJ2-1; 9 bases are shared with TRBD1. CDR1 and CDR2 (germline): KGHSH, LQKENI. The trim removed 5 bases at V and 4 bases at J, leaving 6 bases unmatched. The CDR3 consists of 15 residues. In nucleotides, the CDR3 is TGTGCCAGCTCAAAACAGGGGGCACAATACAATGAGCAGTTCTTC. The encoded protein is CASSKQGAQYNEQFF.

The chain couples TRBV28 to TRBJ2-7; 8 nucleotides line up with TRBD2. CDR1 and CDR2 (germline): MDHEN, SYDVKM. CDR3 length equals 15 residues. The junction had 5 bases not matched to a gene; V was cut back by 1 base and J by 3 bases. The CDR3 loop is CASSLSASGFYEQYF. CDR3 nucleotides: TGTGCCAGCAGTTTATCCGCTAGCGGGTTCTACGAGCAGTACTTC.